Below, one T cell receptor (beta chain) is given with its context. Its cognate antigen is unknown. The CDR3 runs 14 residues. Germline V gene lookup returns CDR1 SGHAT and CDR2 FQNNGV. Trimming shortened V by 5 bases and J by 5 bases, and 16 bases separated the two germline ends. The sample comes from a study of T cell repertoires in cytomegalovirus infection. Using its own MiXCR run on the reads, TCRdb lists one record per CDR3 protein. The sample has 350,000 to 400,000 distinct CDR3 sequences; nearly 35% are singletons. This receptor was taken from a human donor in good health (CMV status not recorded). Some clones in this sample may be carry-over from other donors' samples. This specimen was cultured PBMCs, taken from culture after CMV antigen stimulation. V is TRBV11-2 and J is TRBJ2-7; D unclear. The CDR3 spells CASSPPLGGHEQYV. Here the CDR3 DNA reads TGTGCCAGCAGCCCACCCCTGGGCGGCCACGAGCAGTACGTC.